These T cell receptor beta chains were read from a single sample in a study of cytomegalovirus exposure and HLA in healthy donors. Clones were read by immunoSEQ multiplex PCR, and TCRdb kept only the in-frame ones, dropping some. The sample has 200,000 or so clones; 79% are singletons. Sequencing was done on a sample of PBMCs. These receptors all stem from a male donor in good health and CMV-seropositive. Each CDR3 is given with its conserved first and last residue. Each record gives: V gene, clone size, D gene, J gene, CDR3 DNA, CDR3 protein. D genes are given only for firm matches. Some rows mark clone size as missing; the rest say once, few, many or name a class of expanded clone.

>TRBV4-3|once|.|TRBJ1-5
TGCGCCAGCAGCCAAGATGGAACAGGGAGTCAGCCCCAGCATTTT
CASSQDGTGSQPQHF
>TRBV5-4|few|TRBD2|TRBJ2-1
TGTGCCAGCAGCTTGGGCGGGGGGGCAAATGAGCAGTTCTTC
CASSLGGGANEQFF
>TRBV7-2|.|.|TRBJ1-6
TGTGCCAGCAGCTCTGCGTATAATTCACCCCTCCACTTT
CASSSAYNSPLHF
>TRBV5-8|.|.|TRBJ1-5
TGTGCCAGCAGCTTGGGGCAGGGCATAGTGCAGCCCCAGCATTTT
CASSLGQGIVQPQHF
>TRBV5-4|.|TRBD2|TRBJ2-4
TGTGCCAGCAGCTTGGTAGCGGGGGGGCGAAACATTCAGTACTTC
CASSLVAGGRNIQYF
>TRBV29-1|.|.|TRBJ1-1
TGCAGCGTCTTCCCCGGTAACACTGAAGCTTTCTTT
CSVFPGNTEAFF
>TRBV2|.|.|TRBJ1-1
TGTGCCAGCAAGGTAACAGGTATCACTGAAGCTTTCTTT
CASKVTGITEAFF
>TRBV28|.|.|TRBJ1-1
TGTGCCAGCAGTTCTGTAAACCTCGGTGAAGCTTTCTTT
CASSSVNLGEAFF
>TRBV19|.|TRBD2|TRBJ2-5
TGTGCCAGTTCCTACGGGACTACAGTGGAGGCCCAGTACTTC
CASSYGTTVEAQYF
>TRBV11-2|.|.|TRBJ2-7
TGTGCCAGCAGCCCTGGCCGGGTTATAACAGGTCTCGAGCAGTACTTC
CASSPGRVITGLEQYF
>TRBV2|once|.|TRBJ1-6
TGTGCCAGCTATAAACAGGGCACCTATAATTCACCCCTCCACTTT
CASYKQGTYNSPLHF
>TRBV18|.|TRBD1|TRBJ1-6
TGTGCCAGCTCACCTCAGCAGTGGACAGGGGTTTCACCCCTCCACTTT
CASSPQQWTGVSPLHF
>TRBV27|.|.|TRBJ2-3
TGTGCCAGCAGGCGAGAAAGGGGTCCCACAGATACGCAGTATTTT
CASRRERGPTDTQYF
>TRBV19|.|.|TRBJ1-6
TGTGCCAGTAGTATAACGAGGACAGCAAATTCACCCCTCCACTTT
CASSITRTANSPLHF
>TRBV2|.|TRBD1|TRBJ2-1
TGTGCCAGCAGTACCGGGACAGCCGAATATTTGGGGGAGCAGTTCTTC
CASSTGTAEYLGEQFF
>TRBV2|.|TRBD1|TRBJ2-7
TGTGCCGGTAAACGGGACAGCACCTACGAGCAGTACTTC
CAGKRDSTYEQYF
>TRBV6-5|.|.|TRBJ2-7
TGTGCCAGCACCCGGGACAATAAGGCAAACGAGCAGTACTTC
CASTRDNKANEQYF
>TRBV19|.|TRBD2|TRBJ2-5
TGTGCCAGTAGTGGTAGCGGGGGGCGGAAGACCCAGTACTTC
CASSGSGGRKTQYF
>TRBV9|.|TRBD1|TRBJ1-3
TGTGCCAGCAGCGCAGGGGGTACTAAGGGGAGCTCTGGAAACACCATATATTTT
CASSAGGTKGSSGNTIYF
>TRBV7-9|.|.|TRBJ2-3
TGTGCCAGCAGCCTAGCCAGGGCCAGCACAGATACGCAGTATTTT
CASSLARASTDTQYF
>TRBV7-2|.|TRBD2|TRBJ2-3
TGTGCCAGCAGCTTCAAGCGGGGAAATACGCAGTATTTT
CASSFKRGNTQYF
>TRBV27|few|.|TRBJ2-1
TGTGCCAGCAGTTCGCTCAGGGCCATCTACAATGAGCAGTTCTTC
CASSSLRAIYNEQFF
>TRBV7-2|.|.|TRBJ2-3
TGTGCCAGCAGCTTAGCGGTTCCGGGCACAGATACGCAGTATTTT
CASSLAVPGTDTQYF
>TRBV7-3|.|TRBD2|TRBJ2-2
TGTGCCAGCAGCCCCCTTCTAGCGGGGGCTTCGAACACCGGGGAGCTGTTTTTT
CASSPLLAGASNTGELFF
>TRBV7-3|once|.|TRBJ1-2
TGTGCCAGCAGTCAAGTGGGGGCTCGTGGCTACACCTTC
CASSQVGARGYTF
>TRBV4-1|.|TRBD1|TRBJ2-1
TGCGCCAGCAGCCCTCTTCATCCGGGACAGGGTTACAATGAGCAGTTCTTC
CASSPLHPGQGYNEQFF
>TRBV4-2|few|TRBD2|TRBJ2-7
TGTGCCAGCAGCCAAGAGAATCTAGCGGACCTCTACGAGCAGTACTTC
CASSQENLADLYEQYF
>TRBV6-1|.|TRBD1|TRBJ2-5
TGTGCCAGCACCTGGGACAGGGGTCGAGAGACCCAGTACTTC
CASTWDRGRETQYF
>TRBV19|.|.|TRBJ1-2
TGTGCCAGTACCTTTGACAGCCGCCCCACCTATGGCTACACCTTC
CASTFDSRPTYGYTF